Only a few counts were recorded for the clone carrying this TCR beta chain. This sample was included in a study of cytotoxic CD8 clonotypes in ibrutinib-treated CLL. Profiling relied on immunoSEQ multiplex PCR, and the TCRdb table lists in-frame clones only, not all of them. The sample yields tens of thousands of clones, 50% to 65% seen once. This receptor was obtained from a human donor with chronic lymphocytic leukemia. Sequences were derived from PBMCs, sampled at disease progression, from a patient treated with ibrutinib.

The DNA of the CDR3 is TGCGCCAGCAGCGAGCGACAGGGTGGGTTGGGCACTGAAGCTTTCTTT. Protein sequence: CASSERQGGLGTEAFF. The rearrangement links TRBV5-1 to TRBJ1-1; TRBD1 aligns across 7 bases. There are 16 residues in the CDR3. Looked up from germline, CDR1 is SGHRS and CDR2 is YFSETQ. V lost 4 bases and J lost 4; bases outside the gene matches: 13.